This T cell receptor beta chain was obtained from a study of T cell changes during pregnancy in multiple sclerosis. V lost 0 bases to trimming and J lost 6 bases, with 15 bases between them. Germline CDR1 and CDR2: MNHNY and SVGAGI (reference sequence). This CDR3 has 16 residues. Produced via immunoSEQ multiplex PCR; TCRdb's table is partial and in-frame only. The repertoire includes 75,000 to 95,000 clones, 94% of them detected once, and over 0.12% sits in the top ten. The chain uses TRBV6-6 and TRBJ2-1; D call uncertain. Sequenced here: CD4+ T cells from peripheral blood mononuclear cells, sampled after pregnancy. The clonotype was recovered from a female donor with multiple sclerosis, enrolled in a pregnancy study. The CDR3 sequence is CASSYSTAGSANEQFF. The DNA of the CDR3 is TGTGCCAGCAGTTACTCGACGGCAGGTTCGGCCAATGAGCAGTTCTTC.